The 5 T cell receptor beta chains in this list originate from one sample, sequenced in a study of OX40 agonist ivuxolimab in advanced cancers. Profiled with immunoSEQ multiplex PCR; TCRdb holds only in-frame clones, not every one. The table has almost 70,000 clones, roughly nine tenths seen once; the top ten hold 0.25% to 0.3%. The sequencing used CD4+ or CD8+ T cells sorted from blood, collected in a trial of the OX40 agonist ivuxolimab. These receptors were collected from an adult with an advanced solid tumor such as melanoma, head and neck, liver or kidney cancer.

V usage is TRBV29-1 and J usage is TRBJ2-4; no clear D gene. V was cut by 0 bases and J by 4 bases, with 1 base left in between. Germline lookup yields CDR1 SQVTM and CDR2 ANQGSEA. CDR3 size: 11 residues. CDR3 protein: CSVEEKNIQYF. CDR3 DNA sequence: TGCAGCGTTGAAGAGAAAAACATTCAGTACTTC. Full variable domain (rest looked up from reference TRBV29-1 and TRBJ2-4): SAVISQKPSRDICQRGTSLTIQCQVDSQVTMMFWYRQQPGQSLTLIATANQGSEATYESGFVIDKFPISRPNLTFSTLTVSNMSPEDSSIYLCSVEEKNIQYFGAGTRLSVL.

The CDR3: CASIENVQGNGYTF. The CDR3 DNA reads TGTGCCAGCATCGAAAACGTACAGGGGAATGGCTACACCTTC. The gene calls are TRBV6-6 and TRBJ1-2, with TRBD1 matching over 7 bases. CDR1 is MNHNY, CDR2 SVGAGI, per germline (reference sequence). This CDR3 has 14 amino acids. The V gene end was trimmed by 7 bases and the J gene end by 6 bases; junction bases not matched to a gene: 11.

The V call is TRBV15, the J call TRBJ1-5; TRBD1 aligns across 7 bases. Unmatched junction bases numbered 9, after V lost 8 bases and J lost 5 bases. The CDR3 is 14 amino acids. In germline, CDR1 is LNHNV, CDR2 YYDKDF (reference sequence). This chain's CDR3 is CATSKTGSDQPQHF. CDR3 nucleotides: TGTGCCACCTCCAAGACAGGGAGTGATCAGCCCCAGCATTTT.

J is TRBJ1-1 and V is TRBV18, with unresolved D. Trimming removed 0 bases at V and 6 bases at J, with 17 bases between. CDR3 length: 16 amino acids. Germline V gives CDR1 KGHSH, CDR2 LQKENI. The CDR3 region is CASSPPAPLEGPEAFF. CDR3 coding DNA: TGTGCCAGCTCACCACCGGCACCCCTGGAAGGTCCTGAAGCTTTCTTT.

This clone was found once. The chain joins TRBV4-1 to TRBJ2-7; a weak D match, TRBD1 (6 bases). Trimming pared 4 bases from V and 3 bases from J, leaving 16 bases between. Germline values: CDR1 MGHRA, CDR2 YSYEKL. The CDR3 contains 15 residues. As DNA, the CDR3 is TGCGCCAGCAGCCCCCAGACAGGATCTTTCTACGAGCAGTACTTC. Translating gives CASSPQTGSFYEQYF.